A single sample gave rise to the 32 T cell receptor beta chains below, sequenced in a study of blood T cells in healthy people across ages. Primed by a sample-barcoded 5' primer and a J-beta primer mix, a second PCR proceeded for about 7 to 12 cycles. MiXCR, run by TCRdb on the 5' RACE reads, gives a single entry per CDR3 protein. Among about 780,000 distinct CDR3 sequences listed, about 45% were seen once. The material sequenced was blood. These receptors came from a man at least 80 years old in good health.

CDR3 coding DNA: TGTGCCAGCAGCCAAGATCTCGGCAGGGCATCTTTCTTT. Translating it yields CASSQDLGRASFF. The genes are TRBV4-2 and TRBJ1-1; a possible D gene is TRBD1 (5 bases). V was cut by 0 bases and J by 12 bases, with 14 bases left in between. Germline-derived CDR1 and CDR2 are LGHNA and YNFKEQ. This CDR3 region has 13 residues.

The V gene is TRBV29-1, the J gene TRBJ2-3; D might be TRBD2 (6 bases). The V gene's germline CDR1 is SQVTM and CDR2 ANQGSEA. The V and J ends lost 8 bases and 0 bases respectively, with 18 bases between them. The CDR3 has 15 residues. CDR3 amino acids: CSIPSTGTSTDTQYF. The CDR3 DNA reads as TGCAGCATCCCTTCGACGGGGACTAGCACAGATACGCAGTATTTT.

This clonotype was seen ten or more times. The rearrangement links TRBV5-1 to TRBJ2-1, with TRBD2 matching 12 bases. The CDR3 spans 15 residues. The germline V gene has CDR1 SGHRS and CDR2 YFSETQ. V gave up 4 bases and J gave up 2 bases; unmatched junction bases: 1. The DNA for the CDR3 is TGCGCCAGCAGCCGGACTAGCGGGACCTACAATGAGCAGTTCTTC. Translation gives CASSRTSGTYNEQFF.

This clonotype was seen only a few times. V is TRBV11-2 and J is TRBJ2-3; possible D gene TRBD2, 5 bases. Germline assignment: CDR1 SGHAT and CDR2 FQNNGV. With 5 bases removed from V and 2 bases from J, the gap between germline ends came to 14 bases. The CDR3 contains 15 residues. The CDR3 loop reads CASSPRRAVTDTQYF. The CDR3 bases are TGTGCCAGCAGCCCAAGACGAGCGGTCACAGATACGCAGTATTTT.

This chain joins TRBV20-1 and TRBJ2-5, with 8 bases that match TRBD2. The germline V gene has CDR1 DFQATT and CDR2 SNEGSKA (reference sequence). There are 15 residues in the CDR3. V lost 0 bases, J lost 2 bases, and 5 bases stayed unmatched. This chain's CDR3 is CSAREASGPQETQYF. The DNA of the CDR3 is TGCAGTGCTAGAGAGGCTAGCGGGCCTCAAGAGACCCAGTACTTC.

This chain joins TRBV7-2 and TRBJ2-7, with 8 bases lining up with TRBD1. The V segment lost 5 bases and the J segment 4 bases; nucleotides outside the gene matches: 13. The CDR3 sequence is 16 residues long. Per germline, CDR1 SGHTA and CDR2 FQGNSA. The CDR3 nucleotides are TGTGCCAGCAGCCCAACCTCCGGGACAGGAGGTTACGAGCAGTACTTC. Amino acid sequence: CASSPTSGTGGYEQYF.

There are many counts of this clonotype. The V call is TRBV7-2, the J call TRBJ2-1; no reliable D call. The V gene lost 3 bases and the J gene lost 6 bases, with 12 bases spanning the gap. The CDR3 length is 14 residues. The germline gives CDR1 SGHTA, CDR2 FQGNSA. The CDR3 nucleotides are TGTGCCAGCAGCTTTATCATAGGAAGCAATGAGCAGTTCTTC. This gives the protein CASSFIIGSNEQFF.

The chain has TRBV6-5 and TRBJ2-4, with D possibly being TRBD2 (6 bases). The J call may be mistaken, given a closer DNA end match to TRBJ2-5. The germline gives CDR1 MNHEY, CDR2 SVGAGI. This CDR3 is 14 amino acids long. In DNA, the CDR3 is TGTGCCAGCAGTTACGACCGGGAGTCGGGGACCCAGTACTTC. It is translated as CASSYDRESGTQYF.

This clonotype is a singleton in its sample. J is TRBJ2-3 and V is TRBV29-1; unclear D gene. CDR1 is SQVTM and CDR2 is ANQGSEA in the germline V gene. CDR3 length: 12 amino acids. Trimming shortened V by 5 bases and J by 4 bases, and 10 bases separated the two germline ends. The CDR3 loop reads CSVRLRPDTQYF. The CDR3 DNA is TGCAGCGTTCGCCTTAGGCCAGATACGCAGTATTTT.

A few counts support this clonotype. The chain joins TRBV7-2 to TRBJ2-1; 9 bases agree with TRBD2. The CDR3 consists of 14 residues. Trimming cost V 5 bases and J 7 bases; bases outside gene matches: 6. CDR1 and CDR2 from the germline V gene are SGHTA and FQGNSA. CDR3 protein: CASSKGLAVNEQFF. In DNA, the CDR3 is TGTGCCAGCAGCAAGGGACTAGCTGTGAATGAGCAGTTCTTC. The variable domain in full, completed from reference TRBV7-2 and TRBJ2-1, reads GAGVSQSPSNKVTEKGKDVELRCDPISGHTALYWYRQSLGQGLEFLIYFQGNSAPDKSGLPSDRFSAERTGGSVSTLTIQRTQQEDSAVYLCASSKGLAVNEQFFGPGTRLTVL.

Here the CDR3 reads CASSPATSGYNEQFF. The CDR3, as DNA: TGCGCCAGCAGCCCCGCAACTAGCGGCTACAATGAGCAGTTCTTC. The V gene is TRBV5-1, the J gene TRBJ2-1; 8 bases line up with TRBD2. The CDR3 runs to 15 residues. The germline V gene encodes CDR1 SGHRS and CDR2 YFSETQ. Germline trimming cut 4 bases from V and 3 bases from J; bases unmatched to any gene: 6.

This clonotype was recorded at least ten times. This chain links TRBV20-1 with TRBJ2-7, with no clear D. Trimming stripped 0 bases from V and 6 bases from J, with 18 bases between. The CDR3 sequence is 15 residues long. CDR1 is DFQATT, CDR2 SNEGSKA, per germline (reference sequence). DNA of the CDR3: TGCAGTGCTAGAGAGCTTACTAACGTCCCTGGCGAGCAGTACTTC. This sequence encodes CSARELTNVPGEQYF.

The V call is TRBV11-2, the J call TRBJ2-5; no definite D call. V was pared by 1 base and J by 5 bases, with 23 bases between. Germline lookup yields CDR1 SGHAT and CDR2 FQNNGV. This CDR3 has 18 amino acids. CDR3 loop: CASSLVVVRGQRYETQYF. The DNA for the CDR3 is TGTGCCAGCAGCTTAGTCGTGGTACGCGGTCAGAGGTATGAGACCCAGTACTTC.

This clonotype was observed a handful of times. This rearrangement joins TRBV5-1 to TRBJ2-3; 7 bases align to TRBD2. In germline, CDR1 is SGHRS, CDR2 YFSETQ. Trimming at V came to 5 bases and at J to 4 bases, leaving 10 bases not matched to a gene. The CDR3 is 15 residues long. In nucleotides, the CDR3 is TGCGCCAGCAGGGAGGTCGCGGGAGTTGCAGATACGCAGTATTTT. As protein: CASREVAGVADTQYF.

This clonotype was found many times. The CDR3 protein is CASSRDRRGEETQYF. CDR3 sequence (DNA): TGTGCCAGCAGTCGAGACAGGAGGGGGGAAGAGACCCAGTACTTC. The chain carries TRBV9 and TRBJ2-5; D may correspond to TRBD1 or TRBD2 (6 bases each). CDR1 is SGDLS, CDR2 YYNGEE, per germline. V gave up 5 bases and J gave up 3 bases, with 17 bases separating them. The CDR3 is 15 amino acids.

This clonotype was seen a handful of times. The chain links TRBV20-1 to TRBJ2-1; 7 bases line up with TRBD1. Germline values: CDR1 DFQATT, CDR2 SNEGSKA (reference sequence). V was clipped by 0 bases and J by 8 bases; unmatched bases: 7. The CDR3 extends over 14 amino acids. CDR3 bases: TGCAGTGCTAGAGACAGCAGGGGGTCTGATGAGCAGTTCTTC. Its translation: CSARDSRGSDEQFF.

This clonotype has a handful of counts. This chain connects TRBV12-3 or TRBV12-4 to TRBJ2-6; D is perhaps TRBD1 or TRBD2 (5 bases each). The length of the CDR3 is 15 residues. The V end was cut by 6 bases, the J end by 0 bases, with 9 bases between. CDR3 coding DNA: TGTGCCAGCAGCCGGGGCTCCTCTGGGGCCAACGTCCTGACTTTC. This encodes CASSRGSSGANVLTF.

This clonotype was counted many times. Here the CDR3 reads CAIRTGTHNEQFF. The DNA of the CDR3 is TGTGCCATCAGAACAGGGACCCACAATGAGCAGTTCTTC. The J gene is TRBJ2-1, the V gene TRBV10-3; a weak D match, TRBD1 (6 bases). Trimming shortened V by 6 bases and J by 5 bases, and 11 bases separated the two germline ends. The CDR3 has 13 residues. Germline V lookup: CDR1 ENHRY, CDR2 SYGVKD.

Points on this clonotype: A junction end diverges from the germline sequence, so it may reflect a read error. The chain employs TRBV7-2 and TRBJ2-3, with D perhaps matching TRBD1 (6 bases). The V gene's germline CDR1 is SGHTA and CDR2 FQGNSA. The CDR3 is 13 amino acids. In DNA, the CDR3 is TGCGCCAGCGAGCCCAGGGGAACAGATACGCAGTATTTT. Amino acids: CASEPRGTDTQYF.

The chain combines TRBV2 with TRBJ2-1; 14 nucleotides agree with TRBD2. This CDR3 is 17 amino acids long. The junction had 10 bases not matched to a gene; V was cut back by 5 bases and J by 7 bases. The germline V gene encodes CDR1 SNHLY and CDR2 FYNNEI. This CDR3 is CASSPTGTSGSRNEQFF. The CDR3 DNA reads TGTGCCAGCAGTCCTACCGGGACTAGCGGGAGTAGAAATGAGCAGTTCTTC.

The chain joins TRBV6-1 to TRBJ2-1; D may correspond to TRBD1 or TRBD2 (5 bases each). The CDR3 is made up of 15 amino acids. V lost 4 bases to trimming and J lost 6 bases, with 16 bases between them. Germline CDR1 and CDR2: MNHNS and SASEGT. The CDR3 DNA is TGTGCCAGCAGTGGGGGACCGATCATTGTCAATGAGCAGTTCTTC. It encodes CASSGGPIIVNEQFF.

This clonotype was picked up many times. The rearrangement links TRBV10-3 to TRBJ2-1, with 8 bases identical to TRBD1. V was clipped by 2 bases and J by 6 bases; unmatched bases: 3. Germline-derived CDR1 and CDR2 are ENHRY and SYGVKD. The CDR3 has 14 amino acids. The CDR3 region has the DNA TGTGCCATCAGTGAGGGACAGGGATTCAATGAGCAGTTCTTC. This gives the protein CAISEGQGFNEQFF.

The chain uses TRBV27 and TRBJ2-7; D gene ambiguous. In germline, CDR1 is MNHEY, CDR2 SMNVEV (reference sequence). The length of the CDR3 is 14 residues. V was shortened by 4 bases and J by 7 bases, with 17 bases between the two germline ends. The CDR3 bases are TGTGCCAGCAGTTCGGCCGAATCCTACAATGAGCAGTACTTC. This gives the protein CASSSAESYNEQYF.

V usage is TRBV7-9 and J usage is TRBJ2-3; D perhaps matches TRBD1 (6 bases). Per germline, CDR1 SEHNR and CDR2 FQNEAQ (reference sequence). The V end lost 6 bases, the J end lost 4 bases, and 17 bases lay between the germline ends. This CDR3 is 15 amino acids long. The CDR3 spells CASRRQAKGADTQYF. In nucleotides, the CDR3 is TGTGCCAGCAGGCGACAGGCCAAAGGGGCAGATACGCAGTATTTT.

This clonotype turned up a few times. J is TRBJ2-1 and V is TRBV20-1; 9 bases fit TRBD2. Trimming at V came to 3 bases and at J to 3 bases, leaving 9 bases not matched to a gene. This CDR3 has 16 amino acids. The germline V gene encodes CDR1 DFQATT and CDR2 SNEGSKA (reference sequence). CDR3 bases: TGCAGTGCTAGGGGTACGACTAGCGGCGACTACAATGAGCAGTTCTTC. This codes for CSARGTTSGDYNEQFF.

This clonotype was recorded many times. CDR3 coding DNA: TGTGCCACCAGCAGAGGACTACAAGAGACCCAGTACTTC. It codes for CATSRGLQETQYF. The V gene is TRBV15, the J gene TRBJ2-5; tentatively, D is TRBD2 (5 bases). This CDR3 is built from 13 residues. CDR1 is LNHNV and CDR2 is YYDKDF in the germline V gene (reference sequence). V lost 1 base, J lost 2 bases, and 5 bases lay in between.

Remarks on this clonotype: One end of the junction is discordant with germline, which a read error may explain. The V gene is TRBV12-3 or TRBV12-4, the J gene TRBJ2-1, with 10 bases lining up with TRBD2. The CDR3 spans 16 residues. The CDR3: CASRPLAGVGHKEQFF. The CDR3 region has the DNA TGTGCCAGCAGACCTCTAGCGGGAGTCGGCCACAAGGAGCAGTTCTTC.

This clonotype was counted only a few times. The J gene is TRBJ2-3, the V gene TRBV5-1, with 13 nucleotides matching TRBD2. This CDR3 comprises 15 residues. V was clipped by 5 bases and J by 4 bases; unmatched bases: 4. Germline V CDR1 and CDR2: SGHRS, YFSETQ. CDR3 in amino acids: CASRRGLAGADTQYF. The CDR3 DNA reads as TGCGCCAGCAGACGCGGACTAGCGGGAGCAGATACGCAGTATTTT.

V and J are TRBV19 and TRBJ1-2; D uncertain. The CDR3 contains 13 residues. The germline V and J ends were trimmed by 9 bases and 2 bases, with 13 bases remaining between them. In germline, CDR1 is LNHDA, CDR2 SQIVND (reference sequence). The CDR3 here is CASLDRFNYGYTF. The DNA of the CDR3 is TGTGCCAGCTTAGACCGATTCAACTATGGCTACACCTTC.

The V call is TRBV11-1, the J call TRBJ2-4, with TRBD2 matching 13 bases. This CDR3 spans 16 amino acids. Trimming removed 0 bases from V and 13 bases from J; junction bases left unmatched: 9. Germline assignment: CDR1 SGHAT and CDR2 FQDESV (reference sequence). CDR3 bases: TGTGCCAGCAGCTTAGCCGGACTAGCGGGAGCAAGTGAGCAGTACTTC. It specifies CASSLAGLAGASEQYF.

Of note for this clonotype: A much larger clone differs by one base, so this may be a read error. CDR3 DNA: TGTGCCAGCAGCTTGGAAAGTGGTACCACAGATACGCAGTATTTT. Protein sequence: CASSLESGTTDTQYF. This chain uses TRBV5-6 with TRBJ2-3; no clear D. CDR3 size: 15 residues. Germline lookup yields CDR1 SGHDT and CDR2 YYEEEE. The V end was cut by 0 bases, the J end by 2 bases, with 10 bases between.

The genes are TRBV6-5 and TRBJ2-5; weak D call: TRBD2 (6 bases). The V gene's germline CDR1 is MNHEY and CDR2 SVGAGI. Trimming took off 3 bases at V and 11 bases at J, with 22 bases between the two ends. The CDR3 loop spans 15 amino acids. The CDR3 protein is CASSYGGGSYNEQYF. The CDR3 DNA sequence: TGTGCCAGCAGTTATGGTGGAGGGAGCTACAATGAGCAGTACTTC.